This entry lists 25 T cell receptor beta chains sequenced from one sample in a study of CD8+CD57+ T cells in acquired aplastic anemia. Sequenced patients had shown CD8+CD57+ cell expansion by flow cytometry. The template for TCR beta VDJ and CDR3 sequence profiling was genomic DNA. TCRdb ran MiXCR on the reads and lists one entry per CDR3 protein. The sample consists of about 200,000 distinct CDR3 sequences, about 60% of them appearing once. The sequencing sample was made of sorted CD4+, CD8+, or CD8+CD57+ T cells (not recorded which) from PBMCs. These receptors were taken from a human donor with aplastic anemia.

The J gene is TRBJ1-1, the V gene TRBV6-1; D is unclear. Germline V gives CDR1 MNHNS, CDR2 SASEGT. The CDR3 consists of 15 residues. The V end lost 2 bases, the J end lost 0 bases, and 10 bases lay between the germline ends. The CDR3 reads CASSETVALNTEAFF. In nucleotides, the CDR3 is TGTGCCAGCAGTGAAACAGTGGCTCTGAACACTGAAGCTTTCTTT.

The CDR3 reads CASSQATLNQPQHF. The DNA of the CDR3 is TGTGCCAGCAGCCAAGCGACGTTGAATCAGCCCCAGCATTTT. The rearrangement links TRBV12-3 or TRBV12-4 to TRBJ1-5; D unresolved. The CDR3 is 14 amino acids. V shed 6 bases and J shed 4 bases, with 13 bases lying between them.

CDR3 residues: CASREDQYEQYF. The CDR3 DNA reads TGTGCCAGCAGGGAGGACCAATACGAGCAGTACTTC. The gene calls are TRBV11-2 and TRBJ2-7, with D possibly being TRBD2 (5 bases). CDR3 length: 12 residues. Per the germline V gene, CDR1 is SGHAT and CDR2 is FQNNGV. V lost 6 bases and J 4 bases, leaving 10 bases between the germline ends.

The rearrangement uses TRBV7-8 and TRBJ1-6; 8 bases match TRBD1. Germline V gene sequence: CDR1 SGHVS, CDR2 FQNEAQ. Trimming at V came to 2 bases and at J to 9 bases, leaving 6 bases not matched to a gene. CDR3 length: 15 amino acids. In nucleotides, the CDR3 is TGTGCCAGCAGCTTAACCGGGACAGGAGGTTCACCCCTCCACTTT. Protein: CASSLTGTGGSPLHF.

Only one count was recorded for this clonotype. The rearrangement uses TRBV24-1 and TRBJ2-2; no firm D call. CDR1 is KGHDR, CDR2 SFDVKD, per germline. V dropped 5 bases and J dropped 1 base, with 10 bases sitting between them. CDR3 length: 15 amino acids. The CDR3 spells CATSASDWNTGELFF. CDR3 bases: TGTGCCACCAGTGCCTCCGACTGGAACACCGGGGAGCTGTTTTTT.

This clonotype has a count of ten or more. This chain connects TRBV20-1 to TRBJ2-5; 9 nucleotides line up with TRBD2. Germline V gene sequence: CDR1 DFQATT, CDR2 SNEGSKA (reference sequence). CDR3 length: 17 residues. Unmatched junction bases numbered 8, after V lost 0 bases and J lost 0 bases. The CDR3 region has the DNA TGCAGTGCTAGAGACCGCCTTAGCGGGGGATACCAAGAGACCCAGTACTTC. The encoded protein is CSARDRLSGGYQETQYF.

This chain connects TRBV7-2 to TRBJ2-1; D not certain. This CDR3 comprises 15 residues. Per germline, CDR1 SGHTA and CDR2 FQGNSA. The V end was cut by 1 base, the J end by 2 bases, with 9 bases between. CDR3 DNA sequence: TGTGCCAGCAGCTTAGGGGGTAGTACCTACAATGAGCAGTTCTTC. This translates into CASSLGGSTYNEQFF.

About this clonotype: The junction differs from germline at one of its ends, possibly a read error. V gene TRBV27 combines with J gene TRBJ1-1; D ambiguous. From germline, CDR1 is MNHEY and CDR2 SMNVEV (reference sequence). The CDR3 extends over 14 amino acids. DNA for the CDR3: TGTGCCTGCAGTTTACAAGACGGACACACTGAAGCTTTCTTT. Translated, it gives CACSLQDGHTEAFF.

The genes are TRBV19 and TRBJ2-3, with 12 bases lining up with TRBD1. The CDR3 has 15 amino acids. The germline V gene encodes CDR1 LNHDA and CDR2 SQIVND (reference sequence). With 7 bases clipped from V and 4 bases from J, the junction kept 6 bases outside the gene matches. The CDR3 reads CASIRGTGGPDTQYF. CDR3 nucleotide sequence: TGTGCCAGTATCAGGGGGACAGGGGGCCCAGATACGCAGTATTTT.

The genes are TRBV7-9 and TRBJ1-6; D remains unclear. The CDR3 is made up of 15 amino acids. Trimming left V 1 base short and J 3 bases short, with 7 bases between. CDR1 and CDR2 (germline): SEHNR, FQNEAQ (reference sequence). This chain's CDR3 is CASSLECDYNSPLHF. DNA for the CDR3: TGTGCCAGCAGCTTAGAGTGCGACTATAATTCACCCCTCCACTTT. The full variable domain, completed using reference TRBV7-9 and TRBJ1-6, is DTGVSQNPRHKITKRGQNVTFRCDPISEHNRLYWYRQTLGQGPEFLTYFQNEAQLEKSRLLSDRFSAERPKGSFSTLEIQRTEQGDSAMYLCASSLECDYNSPLHFGNGTRLTVT.

The chain has TRBV2 and TRBJ2-7; 10 nucleotides agree with TRBD2. From germline, CDR1 is SNHLY and CDR2 FYNNEI. This CDR3 is built from 13 residues. The ends lost 8 bases at V and 7 bases at J; junction bases unmatched: 8. CDR3 protein: CASGTSVHDEQYF. CDR3 sequence (DNA): TGTGCCAGCGGGACTAGCGTCCACGATGAGCAGTACTTC.

The sample holds many counts of this clonotype. Germline and junction disagree at one end, which may indicate a read error. The CDR3: CASSSGQGYEQYF. Here the CDR3 DNA reads TGTGCCAGCAGCTCGGGACAGGGCTACGAGCAGTACTTC. This chain connects TRBV5-1 to TRBJ2-7; TRBD1 agrees at 9 bases. This CDR3 comprises 13 residues. CDR1 and CDR2 from the germline V gene are SGHRS and YFSETQ.

The J gene is TRBJ2-7, the V gene TRBV20-1, with no clear D. CDR3 length equals 15 residues. CDR1 and CDR2 (germline): DFQATT, SNEGSKA (reference sequence). Trimming took 0 bases from V and 0 from J, leaving 12 bases between them. This CDR3 is CSARDLRGISYEQYF. DNA of the CDR3: TGCAGTGCTAGAGATCTCAGAGGAATCTCCTACGAGCAGTACTTC.

This chain links TRBV7-3 with TRBJ1-2; D is uncertain. CDR3 length: 13 residues. The V end lost 5 bases, the J end lost 10 bases, and 17 bases lay between the germline ends. Germline V gene sequence: CDR1 SGHTA, CDR2 FQGTGA. This CDR3 reads CASSPINGRAYTF. The CDR3 DNA follows: TGTGCCAGCAGCCCCATAAATGGTCGTGCCTACACCTTC.

The chain combines TRBV20-1 with TRBJ2-1; D might be TRBD1 or TRBD2, each matching 6 bases. There are 16 residues in the CDR3. Trimming took 1 base from V and 0 from J, leaving 13 bases between them. Germline V gene sequence: CDR1 DFQATT, CDR2 SNEGSKA (reference sequence). The CDR3 region is CSARAPGAFSYNEQFF. The CDR3 coding sequence is TGCAGTGCTAGAGCTCCGGGGGCCTTCTCCTACAATGAGCAGTTCTTC.

The V call is TRBV2, the J call TRBJ1-1; D remains unclear. There are 14 residues in the CDR3. V was trimmed by 6 bases and J by 0 bases, leaving 11 bases between them. The germline V gene has CDR1 SNHLY and CDR2 FYNNEI. CDR3 loop: CASSPSPLNTEAFF. In DNA, the CDR3 is TGTGCCAGCAGCCCCTCGCCCTTGAACACTGAAGCTTTCTTT.

The chain employs TRBV9 and TRBJ2-4; 7 nucleotides match TRBD2. In germline, CDR1 is SGDLS, CDR2 YYNGEE. The CDR3 covers 12 residues. The V and J ends lost 6 bases and 9 bases, in that order; junction bases with no gene match: 6. CDR3 DNA: TGTGCCAGCACCCGGTCGGGAGGCATTCAGTACTTC. Its protein is CASTRSGGIQYF.

This clonotype came up many times. V usage is TRBV5-8 and J usage is TRBJ2-5, with a tentative D call TRBD2 (5 bases). CDR3 size: 16 residues. V was shortened by 0 bases and J by 5 bases, with 17 bases between the two germline ends. Germline CDR1 is SGHTS and CDR2 is YDEGEE. The CDR3 reads CASSLVMDEEAETQYF. DNA for the CDR3: TGTGCCAGCAGCTTGGTTATGGATGAGGAGGCGGAGACCCAGTACTTC.

This chain joins TRBV10-3 and TRBJ2-3; D gene uncertain. Germline assignment: CDR1 ENHRY and CDR2 SYGVKD. The length of the CDR3 is 12 residues. Trimming stripped 4 bases from V and 3 bases from J, with 5 bases between. CDR3 bases: TGTGCCATCAGTGGGGCGACAGATACGCAGTATTTT. Translating gives CAISGATDTQYF.

The chain employs TRBV7-9 and TRBJ1-5; possible D gene TRBD1, 6 bases. CDR1 SEHNR and CDR2 FQNEAQ come from the germline V gene (reference sequence). The CDR3 runs 14 residues. The V end was cut by 4 bases, the J end by 4 bases, with 11 bases between. The CDR3 DNA is TGTGCCAGCAGCTCGGGGGCCTGGAATCAGCCCCAGCATTTT. Translating gives CASSSGAWNQPQHF.

V and J are TRBV9 and TRBJ2-3; weak D call: TRBD2 (6 bases). The CDR3 has 13 amino acids. V lost 5 bases and J lost 4, with 11 bases in between. Looked up from germline, CDR1 is SGDLS and CDR2 is YYNGEE. CDR3 sequence: CASSHSGADTQYF. The DNA of the CDR3 is TGTGCCAGCAGTCACTCGGGGGCAGATACGCAGTATTTT.

The chain is built from TRBV7-8 and TRBJ2-7; a weak D match, TRBD1 (5 bases). The CDR3 runs 15 residues. The germline gives CDR1 SGHVS, CDR2 FQNEAQ. V was cut by 5 bases and J by 1 base, with 15 bases left in between. In DNA form, the CDR3 reads TGTGCCAGCAGCCACGGCACAGGTCCTTCCTACGAGCAGTACGTC. Its translation is CASSHGTGPSYEQYV.

This clonotype was seen repeatedly, ten times or more. The chain carries TRBV20-1 and TRBJ1-3; D uncertain. The V gene's germline CDR1 is DFQATT and CDR2 SNEGSKA (reference sequence). The V end was cut by 3 bases, the J end by 1 base, with 7 bases between. This CDR3 contains 13 residues. The CDR3 DNA sequence: TGCAGTGCTAGGTCCGCTTCTGGAAACACCATATATTTT. Encoded protein: CSARSASGNTIYF.

The V gene is TRBV5-1, the J gene TRBJ2-5, with D possibly TRBD1 on 6 matching bases. Trimming took 0 bases from V and 2 from J, leaving 11 bases between them. Germline CDR1 reads SGHRS; CDR2 reads YFSETQ. The CDR3 sequence is 15 residues long. CDR3 sequence reads: CASSLVGTQQETQYF. Written as DNA, the CDR3 is TGCGCCAGCAGCTTGGTTGGGACACAACAAGAGACCCAGTACTTC. The complete variable domain, with remaining parts taken from reference TRBV5-1 and TRBJ2-5, reads KAGVTQTPRYLIKTRGQQVTLSCSPISGHRSVSWYQQTPGQGLQFLFEYFSETQRNKGNFPGRFSGRQFSNSRSEMNVSTLELGDSALYLCASSLVGTQQETQYFGPGTRLLVL.

The chain combines TRBV15 with TRBJ2-3; TRBD2 matches at 10 bases. V lost 0 bases to trimming and J lost 4 bases; unmatched junction nucleotides: 7. The germline V gene encodes CDR1 LNHNV and CDR2 YYDKDF (reference sequence). The CDR3 loop spans 17 amino acids. CDR3 DNA: TGTGCCACCAGCAGAGATACGCTAGCGGGAGTCTCAGATACGCAGTATTTT. Translating gives CATSRDTLAGVSDTQYF.